The clone carrying this T cell receptor (beta chain) was detected a few times. This CDR3 comprises 14 residues. Trimming took off 6 bases at V and 4 bases at J, with 15 bases between the two ends. The TRBV12-4/TRBJ1-2 clonotypes were amplified using barcode primers with ligated adaptors. TCRdb recomputed calls from the multiplex PCR reads with MiXCR, one row per CDR3 protein. The sample lists some 1,400 distinct CDR3 sequences; approximately 19% were seen once. Material: naive CD4+ T cells sorted from blood. Documented subset: naive CD4+ T cells, CD4+CD45RA+CD25-. V is TRBV12-3 or TRBV12-4 and J is TRBJ1-2; possibly TRBD1 for D (5 bases). This TCR was sampled from a female donor with breast cancer. The chain's CDR3 is CASSQRGEGYGYTF. CDR3 coding DNA: TGTGCCAGCAGCCAGCGAGGGGAGGGCTATGGCTACACCTTC.